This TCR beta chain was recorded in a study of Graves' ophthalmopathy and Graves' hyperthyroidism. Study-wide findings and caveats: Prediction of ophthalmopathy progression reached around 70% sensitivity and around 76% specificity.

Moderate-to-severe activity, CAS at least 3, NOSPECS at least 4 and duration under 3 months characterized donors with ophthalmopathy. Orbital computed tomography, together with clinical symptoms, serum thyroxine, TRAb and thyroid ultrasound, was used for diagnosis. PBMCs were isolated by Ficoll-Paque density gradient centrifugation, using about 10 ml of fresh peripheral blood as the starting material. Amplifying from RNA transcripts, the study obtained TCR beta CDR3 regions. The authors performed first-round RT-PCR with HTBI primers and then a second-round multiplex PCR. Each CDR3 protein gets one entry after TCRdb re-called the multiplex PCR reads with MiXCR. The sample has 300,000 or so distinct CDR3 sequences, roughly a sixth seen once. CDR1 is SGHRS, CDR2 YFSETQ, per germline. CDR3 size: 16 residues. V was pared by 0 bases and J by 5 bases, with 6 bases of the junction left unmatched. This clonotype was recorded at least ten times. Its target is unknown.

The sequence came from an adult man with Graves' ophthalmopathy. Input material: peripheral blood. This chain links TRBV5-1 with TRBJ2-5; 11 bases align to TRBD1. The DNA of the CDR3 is TGCGCCAGCAGCTTGGCCGGGGACAGGGGGTTTGAGACCCAGTACTTC. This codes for CASSLAGDRGFETQYF.